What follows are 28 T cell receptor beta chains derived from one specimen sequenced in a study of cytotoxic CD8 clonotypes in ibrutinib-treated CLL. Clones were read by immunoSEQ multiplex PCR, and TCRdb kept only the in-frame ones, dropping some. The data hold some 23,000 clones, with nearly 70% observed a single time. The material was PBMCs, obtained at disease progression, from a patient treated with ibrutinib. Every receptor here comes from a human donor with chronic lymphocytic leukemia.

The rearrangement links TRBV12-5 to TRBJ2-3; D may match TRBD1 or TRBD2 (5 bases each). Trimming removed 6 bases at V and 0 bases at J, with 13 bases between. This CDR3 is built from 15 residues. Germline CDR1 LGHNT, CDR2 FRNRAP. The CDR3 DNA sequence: TGTGCTAGTGGCCCCGGGACGTCTAGCACAGATACGCAGTATTTT. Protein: CASGPGTSSTDTQYF.

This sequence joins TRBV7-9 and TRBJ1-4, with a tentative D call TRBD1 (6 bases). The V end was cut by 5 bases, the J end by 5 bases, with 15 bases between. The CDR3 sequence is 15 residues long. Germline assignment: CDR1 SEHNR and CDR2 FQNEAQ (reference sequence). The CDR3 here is CASSVWTAVNEKLFF. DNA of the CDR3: TGTGCCAGCAGCGTATGGACAGCTGTAAATGAAAAACTGTTTTTT.

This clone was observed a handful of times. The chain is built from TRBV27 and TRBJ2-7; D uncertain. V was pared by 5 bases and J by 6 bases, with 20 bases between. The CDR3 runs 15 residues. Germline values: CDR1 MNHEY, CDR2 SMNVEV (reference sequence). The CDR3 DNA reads TGTGCCAGCAGTATCCAGGCGTCGGAAAGGTCCGAGCAGTACTTC. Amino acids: CASSIQASERSEQYF.

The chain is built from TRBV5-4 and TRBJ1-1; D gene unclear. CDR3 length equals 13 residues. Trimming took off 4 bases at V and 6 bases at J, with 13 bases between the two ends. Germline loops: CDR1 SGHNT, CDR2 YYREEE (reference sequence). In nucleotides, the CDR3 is TGTGCCAGCAGCCACGGAATCCAGCCTGAAGCTTTCTTT. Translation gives CASSHGIQPEAFF.

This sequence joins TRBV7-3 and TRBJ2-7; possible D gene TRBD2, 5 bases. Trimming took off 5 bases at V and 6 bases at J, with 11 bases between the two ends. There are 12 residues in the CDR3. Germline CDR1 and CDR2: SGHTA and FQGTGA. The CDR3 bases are TGTGCCAGCAGCCCACTCGGGGTCGAGCAGTACTTC. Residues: CASSPLGVEQYF.

The chain's CDR3 is CASSPLGGGYNEQFF. CDR3 DNA: TGTGCCAGCAGCCCCTTAGGGGGGGGCTACAATGAGCAGTTCTTC. The chain employs TRBV5-6 and TRBJ2-1, with a weak D call TRBD2 (7 bases). V lost 4 bases and J 3 bases, leaving 14 bases between the germline ends. The CDR3 spans 15 residues. Germline CDR1 and CDR2: SGHDT and YYEEEE.

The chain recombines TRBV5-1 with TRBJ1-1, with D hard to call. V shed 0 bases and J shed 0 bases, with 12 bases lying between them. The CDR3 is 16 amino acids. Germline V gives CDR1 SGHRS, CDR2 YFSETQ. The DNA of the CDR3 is TGCGCCAGCAGCTTGGGGAAGATGCGGATGAACACTGAAGCTTTCTTT. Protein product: CASSLGKMRMNTEAFF.

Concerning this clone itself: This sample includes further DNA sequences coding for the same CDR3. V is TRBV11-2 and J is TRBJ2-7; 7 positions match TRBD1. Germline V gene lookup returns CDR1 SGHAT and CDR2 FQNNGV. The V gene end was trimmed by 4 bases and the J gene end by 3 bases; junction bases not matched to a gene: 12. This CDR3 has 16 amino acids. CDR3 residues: CASSSTWTGRNYEQYF. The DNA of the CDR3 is TGTGCCAGCAGCTCAACCTGGACAGGTCGAAACTACGAGCAGTACTTC. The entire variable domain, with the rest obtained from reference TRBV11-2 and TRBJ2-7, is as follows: EAGVAQSPRYKIIEKRQSVAFWCNPISGHATLYWYQQILGQGPKLLIQFQNNGVVDDSQLPKDRFSAERLKGVDSTLKIQPAKLEDSAVYLCASSSTWTGRNYEQYFGPGTRLTVT.

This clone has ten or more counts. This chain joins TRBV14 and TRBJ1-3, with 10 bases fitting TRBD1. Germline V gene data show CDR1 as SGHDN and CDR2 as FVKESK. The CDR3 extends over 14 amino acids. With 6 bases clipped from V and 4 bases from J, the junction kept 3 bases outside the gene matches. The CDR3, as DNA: TGTGCCAGCAGGAGGACAGGGGGAGGAAACACCATATATTTT. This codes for CASRRTGGGNTIYF.

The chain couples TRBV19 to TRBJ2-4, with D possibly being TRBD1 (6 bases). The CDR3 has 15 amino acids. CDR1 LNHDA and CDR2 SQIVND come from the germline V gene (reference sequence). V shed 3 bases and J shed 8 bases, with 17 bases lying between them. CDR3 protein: CASSIGTPIIDIQYF. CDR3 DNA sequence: TGTGCCAGTAGTATTGGGACACCAATAATAGACATTCAGTACTTC.

CDR3 sequence (DNA): TGTGCCCCGGATAGGGAGCAGTACTTC. Translating it yields CAPDREQYF. This chain uses TRBV30 with TRBJ2-7; D is undetermined. The V and J ends lost 8 bases and 7 bases respectively, with 9 bases between them. CDR1 and CDR2 from the germline V gene are GTSNPN and SVGIG (reference sequence). This CDR3 comprises 9 residues.

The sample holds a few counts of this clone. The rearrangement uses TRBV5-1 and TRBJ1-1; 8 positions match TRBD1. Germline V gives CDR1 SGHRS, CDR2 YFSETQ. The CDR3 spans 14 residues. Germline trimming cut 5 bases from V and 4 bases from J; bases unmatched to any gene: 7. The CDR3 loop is CASRGDRGGTEAFF. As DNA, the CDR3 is TGCGCCAGCAGAGGAGACAGGGGAGGCACTGAAGCTTTCTTT.

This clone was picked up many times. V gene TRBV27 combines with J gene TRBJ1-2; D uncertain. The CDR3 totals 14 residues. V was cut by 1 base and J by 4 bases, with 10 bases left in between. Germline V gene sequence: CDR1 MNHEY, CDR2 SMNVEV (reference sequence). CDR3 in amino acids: CASSLYPRAYGYTF. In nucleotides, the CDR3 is TGTGCCAGCAGTTTATACCCAAGGGCCTATGGCTACACCTTC.

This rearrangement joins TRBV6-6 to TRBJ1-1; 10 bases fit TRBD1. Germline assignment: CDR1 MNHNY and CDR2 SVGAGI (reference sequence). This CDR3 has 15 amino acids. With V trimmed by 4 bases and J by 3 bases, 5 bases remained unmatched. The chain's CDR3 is CASSLGQGMDTEAFF. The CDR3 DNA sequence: TGTGCCAGCAGTTTGGGACAGGGGATGGACACTGAAGCTTTCTTT.

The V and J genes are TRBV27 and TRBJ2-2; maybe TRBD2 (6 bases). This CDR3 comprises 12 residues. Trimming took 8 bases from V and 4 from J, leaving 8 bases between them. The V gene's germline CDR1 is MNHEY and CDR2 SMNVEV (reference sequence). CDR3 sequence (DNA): TGTGCCAGCGGAGGGGTCACCGGGGAGCTGTTTTTT. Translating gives CASGGVTGELFF.

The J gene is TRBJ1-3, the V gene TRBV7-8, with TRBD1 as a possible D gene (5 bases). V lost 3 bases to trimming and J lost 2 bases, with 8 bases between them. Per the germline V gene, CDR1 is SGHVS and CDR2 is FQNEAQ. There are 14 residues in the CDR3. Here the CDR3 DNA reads TGTGCCAGCAGCTTCGGGACTGCTGGAAACACCATATATTTT. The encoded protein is CASSFGTAGNTIYF.

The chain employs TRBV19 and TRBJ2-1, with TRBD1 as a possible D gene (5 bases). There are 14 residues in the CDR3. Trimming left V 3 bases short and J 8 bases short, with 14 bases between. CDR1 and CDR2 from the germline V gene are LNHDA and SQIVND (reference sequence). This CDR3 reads CASSIWAQGDEQFF. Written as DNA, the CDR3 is TGTGCCAGTAGTATCTGGGCCCAGGGCGATGAGCAGTTCTTC.

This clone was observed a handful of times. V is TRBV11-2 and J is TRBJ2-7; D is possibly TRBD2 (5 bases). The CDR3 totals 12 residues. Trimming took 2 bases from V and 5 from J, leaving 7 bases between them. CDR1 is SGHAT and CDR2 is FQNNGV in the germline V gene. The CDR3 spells CASSLLGDEQYF. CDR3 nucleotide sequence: TGTGCCAGCAGCTTACTCGGGGACGAGCAGTACTTC.

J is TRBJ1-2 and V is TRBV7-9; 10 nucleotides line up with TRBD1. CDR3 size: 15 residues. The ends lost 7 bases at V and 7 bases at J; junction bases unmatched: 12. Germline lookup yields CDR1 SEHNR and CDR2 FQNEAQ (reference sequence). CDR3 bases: TGTGCCAGCACCCGTGACAGGGGGCGCGGAGGTGGCTACACCTTC. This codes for CASTRDRGRGGGYTF.

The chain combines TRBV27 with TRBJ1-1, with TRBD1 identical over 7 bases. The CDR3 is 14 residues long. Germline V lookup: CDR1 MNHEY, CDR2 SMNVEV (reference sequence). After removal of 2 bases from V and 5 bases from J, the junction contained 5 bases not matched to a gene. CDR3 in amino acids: CASSLRGGVTEAFF. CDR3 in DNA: TGTGCCAGCAGTTTAAGAGGGGGCGTAACTGAAGCTTTCTTT.

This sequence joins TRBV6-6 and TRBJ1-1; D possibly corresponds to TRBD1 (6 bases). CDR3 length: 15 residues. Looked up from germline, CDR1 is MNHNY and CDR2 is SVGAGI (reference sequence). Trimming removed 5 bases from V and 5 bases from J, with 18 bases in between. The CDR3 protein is CASSPSWGRWTEAFF. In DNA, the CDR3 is TGTGCCAGCAGTCCGTCCTGGGGGCGGTGGACTGAAGCTTTCTTT.

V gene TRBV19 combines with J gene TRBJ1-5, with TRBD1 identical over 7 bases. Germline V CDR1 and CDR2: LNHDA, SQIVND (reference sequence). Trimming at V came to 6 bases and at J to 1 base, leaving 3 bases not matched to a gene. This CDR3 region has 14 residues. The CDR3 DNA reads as TGTGCCAGTAGGATGACAGGGAGCAATCAGCCCCAGCATTTT. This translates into CASRMTGSNQPQHF. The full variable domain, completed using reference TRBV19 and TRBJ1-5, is DGGITQSPKYLFRKEGQNVTLSCEQNLNHDAMYWYRQDPGQGLRLIYYSQIVNDFQKGDIAEGYSVSREKKESFPLTVTSAQKNPTAFYLCASRMTGSNQPQHFGDGTRLSIL.

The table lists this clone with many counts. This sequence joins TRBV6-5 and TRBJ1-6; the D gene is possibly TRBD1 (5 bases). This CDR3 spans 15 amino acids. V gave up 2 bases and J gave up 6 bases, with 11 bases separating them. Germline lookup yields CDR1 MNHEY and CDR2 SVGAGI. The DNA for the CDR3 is TGTGCCAGCAGTTACCGGGGGGGTGGTAATTCACCCCTCCACTTT. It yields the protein CASSYRGGGNSPLHF.

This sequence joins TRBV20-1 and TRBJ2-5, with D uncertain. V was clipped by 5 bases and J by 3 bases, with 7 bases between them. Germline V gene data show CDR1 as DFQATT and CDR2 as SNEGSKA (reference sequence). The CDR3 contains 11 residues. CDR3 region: CSAQVEETQYF. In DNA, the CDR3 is TGCAGTGCTCAGGTAGAAGAGACCCAGTACTTC.

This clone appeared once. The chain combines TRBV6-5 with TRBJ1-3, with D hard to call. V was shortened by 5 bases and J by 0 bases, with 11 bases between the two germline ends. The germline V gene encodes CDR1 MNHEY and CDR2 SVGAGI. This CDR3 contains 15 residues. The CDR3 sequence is CASSPILFSGNTIYF. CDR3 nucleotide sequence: TGTGCCAGCAGTCCGATTCTTTTCTCTGGAAACACCATATATTTT.

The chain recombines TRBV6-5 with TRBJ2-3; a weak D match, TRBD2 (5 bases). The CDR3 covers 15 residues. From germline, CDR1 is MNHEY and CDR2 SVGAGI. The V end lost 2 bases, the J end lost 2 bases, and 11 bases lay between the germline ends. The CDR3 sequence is CASSYTDSTTDTQYF. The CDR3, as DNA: TGTGCCAGCAGTTACACGGACTCCACCACAGATACGCAGTATTTT.

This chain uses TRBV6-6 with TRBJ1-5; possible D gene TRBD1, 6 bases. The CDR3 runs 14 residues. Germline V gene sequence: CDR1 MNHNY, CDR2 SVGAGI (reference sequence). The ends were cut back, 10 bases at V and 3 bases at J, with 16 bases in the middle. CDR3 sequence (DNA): TGTGCCACCCAGGGGTGGCAGGACAATCAGCCCCAGCATTTT. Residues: CATQGWQDNQPQHF.

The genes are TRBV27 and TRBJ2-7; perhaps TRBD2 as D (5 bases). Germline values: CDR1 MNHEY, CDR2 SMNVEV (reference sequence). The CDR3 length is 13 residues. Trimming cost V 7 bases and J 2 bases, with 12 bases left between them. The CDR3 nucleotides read TGTGCCAGCACCCGTTTGGGAGCCTACGAGCAGTACTTC. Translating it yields CASTRLGAYEQYF.